A single sample gave rise to the 20 T cell receptor beta chains below, sequenced in a study of tumor and adjacent non-tumor tissue in lung cancer. RNA was extracted from bulk tissue without any cell sorting. Three rounds of nested PCR, following a modified ARM-PCR protocol, produced the TCRbeta library. TCRdb re-analysed the multiplex PCR reads in MiXCR, keeping a single row per CDR3 protein. The sample records more than 75,000 distinct CDR3 sequences, around 80% being singletons. Sequenced input: lung tumor tissue. The receptors originated from a woman in her forties or fifties with non-small cell lung cancer.

This clonotype ranks as medium-sized. The chain combines TRBV5-4 with TRBJ2-7; 12 bases match TRBD2. J lost 6 bases, V lost 4 bases, and 11 bases had no gene match. The CDR3 has 16 residues. Germline CDR1 and CDR2: SGHNT and YYREEE (reference sequence). The CDR3 here is CASSPALTSGSLEQYF. The CDR3, as DNA: TGTGCCAGCAGCCCCGCCTTGACTAGCGGGAGTCTCGAGCAGTACTTC.

The rearrangement uses TRBV6-6 and TRBJ1-4, with a weak D call TRBD1 (6 bases). Germline V gene data show CDR1 as MNHNY and CDR2 as SVGAGI (reference sequence). The V and J ends lost 6 bases and 7 bases respectively, with 24 bases between them. This CDR3 is 17 amino acids long. The CDR3, as DNA: TGTGCCAGCAGATTAAATGGGAGAGGGGGTTATGGTGAAAAACTGTTTTTT. Translation gives CASRLNGRGGYGEKLFF.

With respect to this clonotype: One junction end disagrees with the germline gene, perhaps due to a read error. This chain uses TRBV4-1 with TRBJ2-3; a possible D gene is TRBD2 (7 bases). This CDR3 is 16 amino acids long. Germline CDR1 reads MGHRA; CDR2 reads YSYEKL. The DNA for the CDR3 is TGCGCCAACGGCCAAGAGGGGGGGCCAGGCACAGATACACAGTATTTT. This translates into CANGQEGGPGTDTQYF.

Details on this clonotype: A read error is likely, as this CDR3 ends without the conserved phenylalanine or tryptophan. This chain uses TRBV4-3 with TRBJ1-4; the D is unclear. CDR3 size: 13 residues. CDR1 and CDR2 (germline): LGHNA, YSLEER. The CDR3 coding sequence is TGCGCCGGCAGCCAAGATCGGAGAGAAAAACTGTTTTCT. It specifies CAGSQDRREKLFS.

This clonotype is labeled medium-sized. The chain joins TRBV20-1 to TRBJ2-3, with 9 nucleotides matching TRBD2. This CDR3 has 17 amino acids. CDR1 and CDR2 from the germline V gene are DFQATT and SNEGSKA (reference sequence). The junction had 8 bases not matched to a gene; V was cut back by 1 base and J by 0 bases. The CDR3 sequence: CSARGRSSGVSTDTQYF. For the CDR3, the DNA is TGCAGTGCTAGAGGCCGGTCTAGCGGGGTTAGCACAGATACGCAGTATTTT.

Remarks on this clonotype: The conserved phenylalanine or tryptophan normally closing the CDR3 is absent here, so this likely arose from a read error. The rearrangement uses TRBV10-3 and TRBJ2-3, with D perhaps matching TRBD2 (6 bases). This CDR3 contains 14 residues. From germline, CDR1 is ENHRY and CDR2 SYGVKD. Trimming took off 5 bases at V and 0 bases at J, with 9 bases between the two ends. CDR3 in DNA: TGTGCCATCAGTATTAGCGGCAGCACAGATACGCAGTATTAT. This encodes CAISISGSTDTQYY.

Concerning this clonotype itself: At one of its ends the junction is not consistent with the germline gene, which may arise from a read error. CDR3 in DNA: TGTGCCACCCATGGACTTAGAATAATCGAGCAATACTTC. Its translation is CATHGLRIIEQYF. The chain has TRBV6-5 and TRBJ2-7; the D gene is possibly TRBD2 (5 bases). The CDR3 length is 13 residues. The germline V gene has CDR1 MNHEY and CDR2 SVGAGI.

The chain is built from TRBV29-1 and TRBJ2-2; 8 positions match TRBD2. V was clipped by 8 bases and J by 3 bases; unmatched bases: 11. The germline V gene has CDR1 SQVTM and CDR2 ANQGSEA. The length of the CDR3 is 15 residues. CDR3 sequence reads: CSPTCGRCDTGELFF. DNA for the CDR3: TGCAGCCCCACATGCGGGAGGTGTGACACCGGGGAGCTGTTTTTT.

Comments on this clonotype: This may be a read error: a much more frequent sequence differs by one nucleotide. This rearrangement joins TRBV21-1 to TRBJ1-5; the tabulated D call, TRBD1, remains unverified against the DNA. TRBV21-1 is a documented pseudogene. The CDR3 consists of 16 residues. In DNA, the CDR3 is TGTGCCAGCAGCAGATGGTTGGGACAGCGCAATCAGCCCCAGCATTTT. This codes for CASSRWLGQRNQPQHF.

The chain combines TRBV6-1 with TRBJ2-7, with no clear D. From germline, CDR1 is MNHNS and CDR2 SASEGT. V was cut by 6 bases and J by 12 bases, with 18 bases left in between. The CDR3 has 12 amino acids. CDR3 nucleotide sequence: TGTGCCAGCAGCGACCCCGCGTCCGAGTTGTACTTC. The encoded protein is CASSDPASELYF.

Details on this clonotype: The germline gene is not matched at one end of the junction; a read error may be the cause. CDR3 in amino acids: CANRPGGQNSLLHF. As DNA, the CDR3 is TGTGCCAACCGACCGGGGGGTCAGAATTCACTCCTCCACTTT. The chain recombines TRBV28 with TRBJ1-6; TRBD1 might be the D (5 bases). This CDR3 contains 14 residues. Per the germline V gene, CDR1 is MDHEN and CDR2 is SYDVKM.

The chain joins TRBV28 to TRBJ2-3; TRBD2 matches 10 bases. CDR1 and CDR2 from the germline V gene are MDHEN and SYDVKM. The CDR3 extends over 14 amino acids. V dropped 7 bases and J dropped 5; count of bases not matched to a gene: 6. The CDR3 DNA reads as TGTGCCAGCAATCTAGCGGGGGTCGTAGATACGCAGTATTTT. Encoded protein: CASNLAGVVDTQYF.

This chain connects TRBV5-5 to TRBJ2-7; D is ambiguous. Looked up from germline, CDR1 is SGHKS and CDR2 is YYEKEE (reference sequence). The CDR3 totals 17 residues. Trimming removed 8 bases at V and 2 bases at J, with 26 bases between. The CDR3: CARILAPGEDVTYEQYF. The DNA of the CDR3 is TGTGCCAGGATCTTGGCACCCGGCGAAGATGTAACCTACGAGCAGTACTTC.

On this clonotype itself: The junction departs from the called germline gene at one end, perhaps through a read error. The rearrangement joins TRBV20-1 to TRBJ2-7; 8 nucleotides line up with TRBD1. The CDR3 extends over 13 amino acids. The germline CDR1 and CDR2 sequences are DFQATT and SNEGSKA (reference sequence). Written as DNA, the CDR3 is TGCAGTGCTGCAAGGACAGGGAGCCACGAGCAGCACTTC. It specifies CSAARTGSHEQHF.

On this clonotype itself: A clone one base away is much larger, so this may be a read error. The chain recombines TRBV7-9 with TRBJ1-2; possible D gene TRBD1, 5 bases. Trimming removed 11 bases from V and 6 bases from J, with 31 bases in between. This CDR3 is built from 17 residues. Germline values: CDR1 SEHNR, CDR2 FQNEAQ (reference sequence). Here the CDR3 reads CAGGERQGKSLVDGYTF. For the CDR3, the DNA is TGTGCCGGCGGAGAGCGGCAGGGAAAAAGCCTCGTGGATGGCTACACCTTC.

A remark on this clonotype: One end of the junction does not line up with germline, which may come from a read error. This chain connects TRBV4-1 to TRBJ2-1; the match to TRBD2 covers 13 bases. The V gene's germline CDR1 is MGHRA and CDR2 YSYEKL. This CDR3 is built from 17 residues. This chain's CDR3 is CVSSQAWTSGSTNEQLF. The CDR3 bases are TGCGTCAGCAGCCAAGCCTGGACTAGCGGGAGTACCAATGAGCAGCTCTTC.

About this clonotype itself: This may arise from a read error, as a much more abundant clone is one base away. The V gene is TRBV28, the J gene TRBJ1-6; D perhaps matches TRBD1 (5 bases). CDR3 size: 15 residues. Germline-derived CDR1 and CDR2 are MDHEN and SYDVKM. V was shortened by 4 bases and J by 9 bases, with 16 bases between the two germline ends. The CDR3 coding sequence is TGTGCCAGCAGTTCACCCAGGGTCTGGGGTTCACCCCTCCACTTT. It specifies CASSSPRVWGSPLHF.

Details on this clonotype: One end of the junction is discordant with germline, which a read error may explain. The chain employs TRBV20-1 and TRBJ2-3; TRBD2 might be the D (5 bases). This CDR3 is built from 13 residues. Germline lookup yields CDR1 DFQATT and CDR2 SNEGSKA (reference sequence). The CDR3 DNA reads TGTAGTGCTAGAGATGGGAGCATCGGGGCGCAGTATTTT. Its protein product is CSARDGSIGAQYF.

For this clonotype: The germline gene is not matched at one end of the junction; a read error may be the cause. This rearrangement joins TRBV6-2 or TRBV6-3 to TRBJ2-1; 7 nucleotides match TRBD2. CDR3 size: 13 residues. Germline assignment: CDR1 MNHEY and CDR2 SVGEGT. The CDR3 region has the DNA TGTGCCACCGCGAGCGGGAAGTACAATAAGCAGTTCTTC. It encodes CATASGKYNKQFF.

In the case of this clonotype: The CDR3 ends on some other residue instead of the conserved phenylalanine or tryptophan, so this is likely a read error. V usage is TRBV12-3 or TRBV12-4 and J usage is TRBJ2-3; D call uncertain. The CDR3 runs 15 residues. CDR3 in DNA: TGTGCCAGCAGTTTAGGGACGCTAAGCACAGATAGGCAGTATTAT. Amino acids: CASSLGTLSTDRQYY.